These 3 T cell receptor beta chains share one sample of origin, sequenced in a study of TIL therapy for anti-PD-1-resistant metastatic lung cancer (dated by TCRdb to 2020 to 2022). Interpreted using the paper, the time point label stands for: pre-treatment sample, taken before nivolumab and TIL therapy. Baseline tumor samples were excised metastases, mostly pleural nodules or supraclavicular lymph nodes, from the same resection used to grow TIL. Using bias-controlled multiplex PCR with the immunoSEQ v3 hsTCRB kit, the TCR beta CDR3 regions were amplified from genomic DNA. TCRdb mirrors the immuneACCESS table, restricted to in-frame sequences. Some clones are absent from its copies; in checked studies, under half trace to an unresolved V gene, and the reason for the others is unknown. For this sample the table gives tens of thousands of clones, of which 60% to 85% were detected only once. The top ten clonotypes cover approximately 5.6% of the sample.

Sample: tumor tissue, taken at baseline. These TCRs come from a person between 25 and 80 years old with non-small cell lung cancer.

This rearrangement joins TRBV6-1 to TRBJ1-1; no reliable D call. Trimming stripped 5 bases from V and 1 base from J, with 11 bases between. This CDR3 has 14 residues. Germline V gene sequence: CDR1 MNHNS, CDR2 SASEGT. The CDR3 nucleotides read TGTGCCAGCAGTCAAAAGGGTACGAACACTGAAGCTTTCTTT. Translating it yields CASSQKGTNTEAFF.

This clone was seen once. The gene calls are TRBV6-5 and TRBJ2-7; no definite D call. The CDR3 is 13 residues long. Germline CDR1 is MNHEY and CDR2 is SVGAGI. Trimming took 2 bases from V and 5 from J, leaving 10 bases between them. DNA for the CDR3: TGTGCCAGCAGTTACGGAAAGGATGACGAGCAGTACTTC. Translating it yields CASSYGKDDEQYF.

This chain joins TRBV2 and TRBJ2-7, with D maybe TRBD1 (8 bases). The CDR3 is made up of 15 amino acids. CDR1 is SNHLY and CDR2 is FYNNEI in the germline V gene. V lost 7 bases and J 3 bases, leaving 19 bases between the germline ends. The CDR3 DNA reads TGTGCCAGCAAGATACAGGGGGGGACAAACTACGAGCAGTACTTC. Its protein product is CASKIQGGTNYEQYF.